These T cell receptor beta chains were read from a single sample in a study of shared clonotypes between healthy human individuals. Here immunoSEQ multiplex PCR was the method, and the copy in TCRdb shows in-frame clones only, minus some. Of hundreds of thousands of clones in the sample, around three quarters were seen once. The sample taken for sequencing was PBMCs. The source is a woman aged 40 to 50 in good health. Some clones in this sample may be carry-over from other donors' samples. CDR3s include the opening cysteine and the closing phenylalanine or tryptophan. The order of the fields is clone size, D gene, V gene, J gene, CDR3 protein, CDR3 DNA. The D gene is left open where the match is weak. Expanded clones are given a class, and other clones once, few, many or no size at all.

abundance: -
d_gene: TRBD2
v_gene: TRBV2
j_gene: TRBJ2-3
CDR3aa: CASGTSGSTDTQYF
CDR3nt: TGTGCCAGCGGTACTAGCGGTAGCACAGATACGCAGTATTTT

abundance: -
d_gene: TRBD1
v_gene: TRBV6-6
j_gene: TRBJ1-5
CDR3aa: CASSPGTGDQPQHF
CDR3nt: TGTGCCAGCAGTCCCGGGACAGGGGATCAGCCCCAGCATTTT

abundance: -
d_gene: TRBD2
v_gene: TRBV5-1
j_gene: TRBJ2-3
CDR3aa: CASSLEGLAGVTDTQYF
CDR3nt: TGCGCCAGCAGCTTGGAAGGACTAGCGGGAGTGACAGATACGCAGTATTTT

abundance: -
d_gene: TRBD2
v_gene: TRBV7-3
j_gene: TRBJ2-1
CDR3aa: CASSSSGRGNEQFF
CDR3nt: TGTGCCAGCAGCTCCTCCGGGAGGGGGAATGAGCAGTTCTTC

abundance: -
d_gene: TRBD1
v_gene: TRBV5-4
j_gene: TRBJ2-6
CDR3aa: CASSMGQAGANVLTF
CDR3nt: TGTGCCAGCAGCATGGGACAGGCTGGGGCCAACGTCCTGACTTTC

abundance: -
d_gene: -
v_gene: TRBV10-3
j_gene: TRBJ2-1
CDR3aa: CATQGGSYNEQFF
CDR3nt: TGTGCCACGCAGGGAGGCTCCTACAATGAGCAGTTCTTC

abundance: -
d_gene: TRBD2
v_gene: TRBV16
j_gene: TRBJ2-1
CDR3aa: CASSRPSGPSGSVQFF
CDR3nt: TGTGCCAGCAGCCGACCCTCCGGCCCTAGCGGGAGTGTGCAGTTCTTC

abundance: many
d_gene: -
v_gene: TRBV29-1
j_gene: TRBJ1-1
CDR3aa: CSVVVRTSEAFF
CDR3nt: TGCAGCGTCGTGGTGCGGACGTCTGAAGCTTTCTTT

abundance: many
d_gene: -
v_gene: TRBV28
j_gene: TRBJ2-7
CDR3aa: CASSFQNYEQYF
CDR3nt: TGTGCCAGCAGTTTCCAGAACTACGAGCAGTACTTC

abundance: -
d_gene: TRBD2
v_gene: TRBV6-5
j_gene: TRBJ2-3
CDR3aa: CASRLLAGAGNTQYF
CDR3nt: TGTGCCAGCAGGCTACTAGCGGGAGCTGGGAATACGCAGTATTTT

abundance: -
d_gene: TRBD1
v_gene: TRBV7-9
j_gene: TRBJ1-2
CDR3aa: CASSLGWTGAAASYGYTF
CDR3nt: TGTGCCAGCAGCTTAGGGTGGACAGGGGCTGCCGCATCCTATGGCTACACCTTC

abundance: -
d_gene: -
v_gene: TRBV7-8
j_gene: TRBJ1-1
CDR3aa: CASSLAPPGAGLTTEAFF
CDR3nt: TGTGCCAGCAGCTTAGCTCCCCCCGGGGCAGGGTTGACCACTGAAGCTTTCTTT

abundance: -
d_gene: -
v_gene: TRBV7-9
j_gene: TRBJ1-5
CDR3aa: CASSPPGREPQHF
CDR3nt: TGTGCCAGCAGCCCCCCAGGGCGAGAGCCCCAGCATTTT

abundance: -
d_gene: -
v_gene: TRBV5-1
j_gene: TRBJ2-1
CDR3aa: CASSIRDPVIGEQFF
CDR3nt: TGCGCCAGCAGCATCCGGGACCCCGTTATAGGTGAGCAGTTCTTC

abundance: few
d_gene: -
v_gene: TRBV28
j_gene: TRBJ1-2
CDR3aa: CASSSIGGLSPNYGYTF
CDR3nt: TGTGCCAGCAGTTCAATCGGGGGCCTATCCCCTAACTATGGCTACACCTTC

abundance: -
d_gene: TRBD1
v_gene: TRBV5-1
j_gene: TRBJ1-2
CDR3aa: CASSLEAGVGGSNYGYTF
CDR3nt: TGCGCCAGCAGCTTGGAGGCCGGGGTAGGGGGCTCTAACTATGGCTACACCTTC

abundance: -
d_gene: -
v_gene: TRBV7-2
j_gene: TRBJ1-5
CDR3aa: CASSLLYTSNQPQHF
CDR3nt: TGTGCCAGCAGCTTACTCTACACTAGCAATCAGCCCCAGCATTTT

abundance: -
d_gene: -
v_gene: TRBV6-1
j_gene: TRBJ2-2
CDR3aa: CASTRDREGELFF
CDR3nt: TGTGCCAGCACCCGAGACAGAGAAGGGGAGCTGTTTTTT

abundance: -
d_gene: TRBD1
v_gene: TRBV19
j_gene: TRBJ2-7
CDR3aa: CASSTRQGGTPYEQYF
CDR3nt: TGTGCCAGTAGTACTCGACAGGGTGGGACGCCCTACGAGCAGTACTTC

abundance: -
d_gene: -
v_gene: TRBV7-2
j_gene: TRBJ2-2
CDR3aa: CAREVDSNTGELFF
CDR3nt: TGTGCCAGAGAGGTGGACTCGAACACCGGGGAGCTGTTTTTT

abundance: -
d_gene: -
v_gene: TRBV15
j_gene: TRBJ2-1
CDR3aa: CATSRSGLSYNEQFF
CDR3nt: TGTGCCACCAGCAGGAGCGGCCTGTCCTACAATGAGCAGTTCTTC

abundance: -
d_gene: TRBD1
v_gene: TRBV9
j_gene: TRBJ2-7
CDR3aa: CASSASGTGAYEQYF
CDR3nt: TGTGCCAGCAGCGCCTCCGGGACAGGAGCCTACGAGCAGTACTTC

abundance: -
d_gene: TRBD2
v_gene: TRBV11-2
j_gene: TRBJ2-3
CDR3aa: CASSLGTSGRTDTQYF
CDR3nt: TGTGCCAGCAGCTTAGGGACTAGCGGGAGAACAGATACGCAGTATTTT

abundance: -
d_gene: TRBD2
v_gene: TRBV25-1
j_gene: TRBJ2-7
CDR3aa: CASSVAGSSYEQYF
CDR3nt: TGTGCCAGCAGTGTAGCGGGAAGCTCCTACGAGCAGTACTTC

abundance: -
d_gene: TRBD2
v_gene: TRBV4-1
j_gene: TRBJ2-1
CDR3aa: CASKRTSGLNEQFF
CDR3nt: TGCGCCAGCAAGCGGACTAGCGGCCTCAATGAGCAGTTCTTC

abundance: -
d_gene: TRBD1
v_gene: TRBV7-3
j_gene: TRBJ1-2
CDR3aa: CASSSSGTDGYTF
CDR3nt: TGTGCCAGCAGCTCCTCCGGGACAGATGGCTACACCTTC

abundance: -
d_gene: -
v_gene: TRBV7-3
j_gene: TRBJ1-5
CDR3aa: CASSLKADQPQHF
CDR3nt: TGTGCCAGCAGTTTAAAGGCCGATCAGCCCCAGCATTTT

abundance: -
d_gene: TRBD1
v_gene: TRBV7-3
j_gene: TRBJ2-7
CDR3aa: CASRKGQASYEQYF
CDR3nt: TGTGCCAGCAGAAAGGGACAGGCGTCCTACGAGCAGTACTTC

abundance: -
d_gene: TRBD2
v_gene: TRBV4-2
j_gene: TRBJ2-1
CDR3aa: CASSLEEGLAGGYNEQFF
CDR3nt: TGTGCCAGCAGCCTAGAGGAGGGTTTAGCGGGAGGGTACAATGAGCAGTTCTTC

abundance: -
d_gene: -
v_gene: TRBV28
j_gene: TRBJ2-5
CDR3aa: CASPGYGETQYF
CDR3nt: TGTGCCAGCCCCGGGTACGGAGAGACCCAGTACTTC

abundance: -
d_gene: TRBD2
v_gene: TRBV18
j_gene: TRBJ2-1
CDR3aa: CASSSSGRAVYNEQFF
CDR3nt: TGTGCCAGCTCATCGAGCGGGAGGGCCGTCTACAATGAGCAGTTCTTC

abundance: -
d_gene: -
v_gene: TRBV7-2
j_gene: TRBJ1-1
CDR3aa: CASSAILGGDTEAFF
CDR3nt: TGTGCCAGCAGCGCTATCCTTGGAGGGGACACTGAAGCTTTCTTT

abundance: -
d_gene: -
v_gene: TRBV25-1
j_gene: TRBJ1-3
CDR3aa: CASSADSRGNTIYF
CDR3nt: TGTGCCAGCAGTGCTGACAGCAGGGGAAACACCATATATTTT

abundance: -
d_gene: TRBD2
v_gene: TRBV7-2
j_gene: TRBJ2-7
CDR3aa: CASSPGTSGLPNF
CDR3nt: TGTGCCAGCAGCCCGGGGACTAGCGGGCTCCCGAACTTC

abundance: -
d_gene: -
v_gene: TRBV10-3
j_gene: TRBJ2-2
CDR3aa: CAISDPGTVNTGELFF
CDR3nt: TGTGCCATCAGTGACCCCGGGACGGTGAACACCGGGGAGCTGTTTTTT